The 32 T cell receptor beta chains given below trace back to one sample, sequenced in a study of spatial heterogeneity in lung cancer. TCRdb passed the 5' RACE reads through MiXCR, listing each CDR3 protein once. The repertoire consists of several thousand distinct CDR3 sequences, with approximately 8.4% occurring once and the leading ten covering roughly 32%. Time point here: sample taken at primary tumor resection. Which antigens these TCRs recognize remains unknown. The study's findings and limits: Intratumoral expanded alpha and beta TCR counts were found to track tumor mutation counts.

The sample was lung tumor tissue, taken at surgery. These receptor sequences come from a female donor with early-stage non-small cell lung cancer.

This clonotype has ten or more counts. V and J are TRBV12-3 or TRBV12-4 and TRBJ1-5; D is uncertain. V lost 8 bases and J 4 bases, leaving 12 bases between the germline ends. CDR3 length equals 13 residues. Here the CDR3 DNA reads TGTGCCAGCGTACCAGATTTGAATCAGCCCCAGCATTTT. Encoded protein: CASVPDLNQPQHF.

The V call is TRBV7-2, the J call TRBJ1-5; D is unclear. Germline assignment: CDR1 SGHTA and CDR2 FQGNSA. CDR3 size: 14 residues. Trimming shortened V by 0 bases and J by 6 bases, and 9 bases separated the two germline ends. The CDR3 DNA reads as TGTGCCAGCAGCTTAGCGCGGGGTATTCAGCCCCAGCATTTT. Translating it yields CASSLARGIQPQHF.

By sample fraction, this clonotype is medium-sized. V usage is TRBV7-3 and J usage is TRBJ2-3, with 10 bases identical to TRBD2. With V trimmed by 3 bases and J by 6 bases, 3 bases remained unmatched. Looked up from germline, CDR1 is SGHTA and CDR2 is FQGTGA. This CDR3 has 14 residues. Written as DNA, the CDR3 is TGTGCCAGCAGCTTTAGCGGGGGGAGGGATACGCAGTATTTT. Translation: CASSFSGGRDTQYF.

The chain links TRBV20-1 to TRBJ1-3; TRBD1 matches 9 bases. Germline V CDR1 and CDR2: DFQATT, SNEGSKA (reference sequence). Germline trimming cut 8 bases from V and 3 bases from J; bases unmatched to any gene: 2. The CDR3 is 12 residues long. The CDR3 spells CSTDRGGNTIYF. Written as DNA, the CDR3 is TGCAGTACGGACAGGGGTGGAAACACCATATATTTT.

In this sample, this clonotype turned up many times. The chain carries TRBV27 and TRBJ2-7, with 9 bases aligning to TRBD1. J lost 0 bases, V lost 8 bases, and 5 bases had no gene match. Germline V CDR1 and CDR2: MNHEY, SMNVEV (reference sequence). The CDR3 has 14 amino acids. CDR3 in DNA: TGTGCCAGCTTCGGACAGGGGAGCTCCTACGAGCAGTACTTC. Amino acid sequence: CASFGQGSSYEQYF.

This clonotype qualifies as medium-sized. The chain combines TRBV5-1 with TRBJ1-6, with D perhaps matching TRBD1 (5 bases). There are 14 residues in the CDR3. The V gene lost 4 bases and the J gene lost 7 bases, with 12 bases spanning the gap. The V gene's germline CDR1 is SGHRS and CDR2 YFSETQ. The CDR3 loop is CASSAGPENSPLHF. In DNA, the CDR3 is TGCGCCAGCAGCGCGGGACCGGAAAATTCACCCCTCCACTTT.

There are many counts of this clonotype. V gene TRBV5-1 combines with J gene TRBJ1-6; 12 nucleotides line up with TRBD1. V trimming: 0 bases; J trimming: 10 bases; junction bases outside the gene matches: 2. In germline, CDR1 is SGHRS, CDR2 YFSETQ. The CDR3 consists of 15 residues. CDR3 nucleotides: TGCGCCAGCAGCTTGGAGGGACAGGGGGCATCACCCCTCCACTTT. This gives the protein CASSLEGQGASPLHF.

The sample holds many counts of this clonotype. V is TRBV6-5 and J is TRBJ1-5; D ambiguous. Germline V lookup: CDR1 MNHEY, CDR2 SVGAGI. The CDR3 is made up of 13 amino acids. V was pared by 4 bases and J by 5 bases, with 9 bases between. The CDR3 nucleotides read TGTGCCAGCAGTTTCCTCCGTGATCAGCCCCAGCATTTT. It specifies CASSFLRDQPQHF.

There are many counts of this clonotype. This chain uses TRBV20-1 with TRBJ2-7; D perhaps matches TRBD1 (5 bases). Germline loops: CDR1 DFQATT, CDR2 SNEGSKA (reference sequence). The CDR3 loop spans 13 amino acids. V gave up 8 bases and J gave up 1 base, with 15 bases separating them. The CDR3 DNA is TGCAGTCTATATGCAGGGCTATCCTACGAGCAGTACTTC. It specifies CSLYAGLSYEQYF.

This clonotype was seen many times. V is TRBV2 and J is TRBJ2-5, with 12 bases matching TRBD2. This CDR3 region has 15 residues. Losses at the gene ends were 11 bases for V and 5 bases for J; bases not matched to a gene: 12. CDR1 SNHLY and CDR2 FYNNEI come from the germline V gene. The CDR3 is CAVPQTSGSMETQYF. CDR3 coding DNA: TGTGCCGTACCTCAGACTAGCGGGAGCATGGAGACCCAGTACTTC.

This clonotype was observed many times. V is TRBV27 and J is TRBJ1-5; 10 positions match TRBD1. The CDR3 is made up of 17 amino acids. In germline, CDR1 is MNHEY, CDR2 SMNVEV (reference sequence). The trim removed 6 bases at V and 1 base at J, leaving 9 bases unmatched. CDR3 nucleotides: TGTGCCAGCAGCCCCCCCCCGGGACAGGGGAGCAATCAGCCCCAGCATTTT. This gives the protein CASSPPPGQGSNQPQHF.

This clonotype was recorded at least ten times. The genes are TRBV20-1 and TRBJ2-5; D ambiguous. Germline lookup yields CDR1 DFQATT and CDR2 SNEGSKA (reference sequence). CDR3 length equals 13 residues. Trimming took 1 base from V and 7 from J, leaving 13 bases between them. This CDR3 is CSARVSQFTTQYF. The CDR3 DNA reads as TGCAGTGCTAGAGTCTCGCAGTTTACGACCCAGTACTTC.

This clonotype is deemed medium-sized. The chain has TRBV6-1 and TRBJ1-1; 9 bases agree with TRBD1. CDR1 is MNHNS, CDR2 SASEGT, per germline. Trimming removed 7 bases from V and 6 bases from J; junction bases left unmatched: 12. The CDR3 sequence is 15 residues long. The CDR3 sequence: CASNPGQGWLAEAFF. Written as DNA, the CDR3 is TGTGCCAGCAACCCGGGACAGGGATGGTTGGCTGAAGCTTTCTTT.

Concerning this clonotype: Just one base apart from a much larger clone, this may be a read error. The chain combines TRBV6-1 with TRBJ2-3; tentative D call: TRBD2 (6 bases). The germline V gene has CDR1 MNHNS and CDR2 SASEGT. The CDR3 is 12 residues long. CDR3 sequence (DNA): TGTGCCAGCAGTGAAGGCGGGGATACGCTGTATTTT. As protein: CASSEGGDTLYF.

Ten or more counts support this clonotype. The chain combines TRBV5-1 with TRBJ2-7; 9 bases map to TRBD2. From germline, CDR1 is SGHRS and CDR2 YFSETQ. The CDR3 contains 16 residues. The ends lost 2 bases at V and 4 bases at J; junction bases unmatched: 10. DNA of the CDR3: TGCGCCAGCAGCTTATATGTGCTAGCGGGAAATTACGAGCAGTACTTC. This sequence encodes CASSLYVLAGNYEQYF. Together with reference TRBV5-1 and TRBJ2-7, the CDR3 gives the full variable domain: KAGVTQTPRYLIKTRGQQVTLSCSPISGHRSVSWYQQTPGQGLQFLFEYFSETQRNKGNFPGRFSGRQFSNSRSEMNVSTLELGDSALYLCASSLYVLAGNYEQYFGPGTRLTVT.

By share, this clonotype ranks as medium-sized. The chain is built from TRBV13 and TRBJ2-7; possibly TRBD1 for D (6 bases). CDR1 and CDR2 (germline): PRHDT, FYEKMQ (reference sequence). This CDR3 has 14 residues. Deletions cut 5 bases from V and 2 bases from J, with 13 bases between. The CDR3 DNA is TGTGCCAGCAGCCCTGGAACAGGGACCTACGAGCAGTACGTC. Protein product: CASSPGTGTYEQYV.

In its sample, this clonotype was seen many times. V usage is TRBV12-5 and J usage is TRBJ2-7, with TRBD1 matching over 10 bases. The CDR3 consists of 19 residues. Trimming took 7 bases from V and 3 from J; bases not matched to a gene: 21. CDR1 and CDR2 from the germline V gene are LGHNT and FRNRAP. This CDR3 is CASASGGQGRRLARYEQYF. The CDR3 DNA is TGTGCTAGTGCCTCGGGGGGACAGGGGCGTCGGTTGGCACGCTACGAGCAGTACTTC.

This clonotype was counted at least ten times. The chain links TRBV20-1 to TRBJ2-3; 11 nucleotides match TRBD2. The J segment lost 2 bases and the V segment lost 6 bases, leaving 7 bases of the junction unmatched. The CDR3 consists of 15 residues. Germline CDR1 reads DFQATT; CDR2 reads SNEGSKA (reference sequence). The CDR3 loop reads CSAALAGGLTDTQYF. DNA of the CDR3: TGCAGTGCAGCCCTAGCGGGGGGCCTCACAGATACGCAGTATTTT.

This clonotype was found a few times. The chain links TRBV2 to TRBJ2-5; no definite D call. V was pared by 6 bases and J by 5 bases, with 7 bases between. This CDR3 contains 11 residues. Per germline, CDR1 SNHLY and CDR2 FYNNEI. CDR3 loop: CASSSWETQYF. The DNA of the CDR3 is TGTGCCAGCAGCTCCTGGGAGACCCAGTACTTC.

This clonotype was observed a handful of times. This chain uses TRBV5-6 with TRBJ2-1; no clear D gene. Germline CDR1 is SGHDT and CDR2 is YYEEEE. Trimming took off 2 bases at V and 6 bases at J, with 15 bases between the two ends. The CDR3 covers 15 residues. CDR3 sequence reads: CASSFMGSPPNEQFF. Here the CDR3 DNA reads TGTGCCAGCAGCTTCATGGGCAGTCCTCCCAATGAGCAGTTCTTC.

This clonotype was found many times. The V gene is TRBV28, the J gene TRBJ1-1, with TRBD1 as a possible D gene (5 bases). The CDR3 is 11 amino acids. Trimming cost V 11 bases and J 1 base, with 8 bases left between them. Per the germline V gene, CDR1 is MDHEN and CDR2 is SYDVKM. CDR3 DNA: TGTGCCGGGGGGAGGAACACTGAAGCTTTCTTT. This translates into CAGGRNTEAFF.

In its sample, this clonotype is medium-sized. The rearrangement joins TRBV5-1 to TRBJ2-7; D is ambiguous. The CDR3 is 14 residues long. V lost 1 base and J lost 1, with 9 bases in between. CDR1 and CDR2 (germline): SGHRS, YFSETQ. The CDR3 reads CASSLSAASYEQYF. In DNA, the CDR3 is TGCGCCAGCAGCTTGTCGGCCGCTTCCTACGAGCAGTACTTC.

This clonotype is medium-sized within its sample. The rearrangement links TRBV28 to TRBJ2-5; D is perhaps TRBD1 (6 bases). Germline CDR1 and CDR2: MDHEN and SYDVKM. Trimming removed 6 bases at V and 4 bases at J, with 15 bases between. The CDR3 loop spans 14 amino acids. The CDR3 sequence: CASRWTAEGETQYF. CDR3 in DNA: TGTGCCAGCAGGTGGACAGCCGAGGGAGAGACCCAGTACTTC.

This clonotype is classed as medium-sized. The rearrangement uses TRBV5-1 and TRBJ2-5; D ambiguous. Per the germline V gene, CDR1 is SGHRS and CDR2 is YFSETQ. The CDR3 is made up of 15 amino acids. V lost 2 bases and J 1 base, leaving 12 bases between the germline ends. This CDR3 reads CASSFLPLGQETQYF. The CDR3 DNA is TGCGCCAGCAGCTTCCTACCCCTTGGCCAAGAGACCCAGTACTTC.

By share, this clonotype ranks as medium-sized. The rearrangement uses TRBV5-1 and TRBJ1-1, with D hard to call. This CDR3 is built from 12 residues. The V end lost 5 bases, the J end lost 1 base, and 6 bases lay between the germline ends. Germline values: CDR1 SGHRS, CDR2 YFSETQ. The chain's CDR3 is CASRSENTEAFF. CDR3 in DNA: TGCGCCAGCAGGTCCGAGAACACTGAAGCTTTCTTT. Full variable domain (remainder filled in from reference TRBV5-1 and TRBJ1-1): KAGVTQTPRYLIKTRGQQVTLSCSPISGHRSVSWYQQTPGQGLQFLFEYFSETQRNKGNFPGRFSGRQFSNSRSEMNVSTLELGDSALYLCASRSENTEAFFGQGTRLTVV.

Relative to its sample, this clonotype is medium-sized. The CDR3 sequence is CSVEGLAGATDTQYF. The CDR3 DNA is TGCAGCGTTGAGGGACTAGCGGGGGCAACAGATACGCAGTATTTT. This sequence joins TRBV29-1 and TRBJ2-3; 14 bases agree with TRBD2. This CDR3 is 15 amino acids long. The ends lost 3 bases at V and 3 bases at J; junction bases unmatched: 2. Germline-derived CDR1 and CDR2 are SQVTM and ANQGSEA.

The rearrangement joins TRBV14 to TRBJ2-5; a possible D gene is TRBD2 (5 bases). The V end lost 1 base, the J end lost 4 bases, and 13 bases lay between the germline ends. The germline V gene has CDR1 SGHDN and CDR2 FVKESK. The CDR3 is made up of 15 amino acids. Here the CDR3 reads CASSQGGVLGETQYF. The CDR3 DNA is TGTGCCAGCAGCCAAGGGGGAGTACTAGGAGAGACCCAGTACTTC. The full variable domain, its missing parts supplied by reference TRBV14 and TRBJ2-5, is EAGVTQFPSHSVIEKGQTVTLRCDPISGHDNLYWYRRVMGKEIKFLLHFVKESKQDESGMPNNRFLAERTGGTYSTLKVQPAELEDSGVYFCASSQGGVLGETQYFGPGTRLLVL.

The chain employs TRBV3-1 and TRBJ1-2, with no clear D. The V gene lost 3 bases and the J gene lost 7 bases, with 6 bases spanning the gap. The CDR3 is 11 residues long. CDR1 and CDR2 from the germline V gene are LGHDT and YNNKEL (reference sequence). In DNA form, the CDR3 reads TGTGCCAGCAGCCAGATCGGTGGCTACACCTTC. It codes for CASSQIGGYTF.

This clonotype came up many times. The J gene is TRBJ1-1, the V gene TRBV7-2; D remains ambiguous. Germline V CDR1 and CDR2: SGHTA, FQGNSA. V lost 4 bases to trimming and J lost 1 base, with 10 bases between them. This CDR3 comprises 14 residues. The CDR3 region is CASSSNLRNTEAFF. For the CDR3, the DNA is TGTGCCAGCAGCTCTAACTTGAGGAACACTGAAGCTTTCTTT. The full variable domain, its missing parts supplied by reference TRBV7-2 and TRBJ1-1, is GAGVSQSPSNKVTEKGKDVELRCDPISGHTALYWYRQSLGQGLEFLIYFQGNSAPDKSGLPSDRFSAERTGGSVSTLTIQRTQQEDSAVYLCASSSNLRNTEAFFGQGTRLTVV.

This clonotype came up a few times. The CDR3 protein is CASRTGGKTYEQYF. CDR3 in DNA: TGTGCCAGCAGGACAGGGGGCAAGACCTACGAGCAGTACTTC. The chain couples TRBV28 to TRBJ2-7; 10 positions match TRBD1. Germline CDR1 MDHEN, CDR2 SYDVKM. After removal of 6 bases from V and 2 bases from J, the junction contained 4 bases not matched to a gene. This CDR3 region has 14 residues. Drawing the rest from reference TRBV28 and TRBJ2-7, the complete variable domain is DVKVTQSSRYLVKRTGEKVFLECVQDMDHENMFWYRQDPGLGLRLIYFSYDVKMKEKGDIPEGYSVSREKKERFSLILESASTNQTSMYLCASRTGGKTYEQYFGPGTRLTVT.

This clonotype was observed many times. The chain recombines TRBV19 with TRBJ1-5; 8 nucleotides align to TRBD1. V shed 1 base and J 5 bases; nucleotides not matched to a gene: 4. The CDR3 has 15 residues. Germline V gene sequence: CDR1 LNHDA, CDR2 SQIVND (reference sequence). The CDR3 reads CASSIGRGRYQPQHF. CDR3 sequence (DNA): TGTGCCAGTAGTATAGGCAGGGGGCGATATCAGCCCCAGCATTTT.

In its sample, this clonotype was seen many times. The CDR3 loop reads CASSQGLAGGDEQFF. As DNA, the CDR3 is TGTGCCAGCAGCCAAGGGCTAGCGGGAGGTGATGAGCAGTTCTTC. The genes are TRBV7-3 and TRBJ2-1; 11 bases map to TRBD2. The germline V gene encodes CDR1 SGHTA and CDR2 FQGTGA. This CDR3 has 15 residues. After removal of 5 bases from V and 8 bases from J, the junction contained 8 bases not matched to a gene.